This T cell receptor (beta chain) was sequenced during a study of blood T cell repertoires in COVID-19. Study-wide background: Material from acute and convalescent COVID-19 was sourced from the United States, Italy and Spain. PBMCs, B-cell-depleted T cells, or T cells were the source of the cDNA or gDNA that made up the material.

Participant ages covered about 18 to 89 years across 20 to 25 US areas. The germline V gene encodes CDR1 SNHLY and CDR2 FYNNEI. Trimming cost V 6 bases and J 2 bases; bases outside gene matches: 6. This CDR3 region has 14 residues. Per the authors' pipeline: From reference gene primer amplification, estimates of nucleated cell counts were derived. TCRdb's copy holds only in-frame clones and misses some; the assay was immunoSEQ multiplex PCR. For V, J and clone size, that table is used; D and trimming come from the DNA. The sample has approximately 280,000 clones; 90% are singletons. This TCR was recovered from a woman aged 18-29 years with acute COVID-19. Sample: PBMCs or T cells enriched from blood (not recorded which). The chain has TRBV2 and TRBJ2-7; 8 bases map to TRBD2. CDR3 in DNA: TGTGCCAGCAGAGGGACTAGGGATACCTACGAGCAGTACTTC. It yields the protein CASRGTRDTYEQYF.